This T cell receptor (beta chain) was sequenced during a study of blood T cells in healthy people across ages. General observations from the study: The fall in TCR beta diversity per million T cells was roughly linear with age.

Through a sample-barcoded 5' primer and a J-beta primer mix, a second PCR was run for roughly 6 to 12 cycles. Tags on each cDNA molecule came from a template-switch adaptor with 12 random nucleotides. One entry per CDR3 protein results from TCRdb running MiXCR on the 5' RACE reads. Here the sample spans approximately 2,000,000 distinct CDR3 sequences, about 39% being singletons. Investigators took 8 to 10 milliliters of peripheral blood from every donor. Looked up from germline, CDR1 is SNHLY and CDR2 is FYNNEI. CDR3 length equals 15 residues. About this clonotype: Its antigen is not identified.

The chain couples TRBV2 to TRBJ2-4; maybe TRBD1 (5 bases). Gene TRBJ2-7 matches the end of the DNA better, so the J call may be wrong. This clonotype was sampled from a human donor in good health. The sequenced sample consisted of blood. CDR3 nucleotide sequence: TGTGCCAGCAGTCACCTGCGAGACAGAAACTACGAGCAGTACTTC. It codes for CASSHLRDRNYEQYF.